This TCR beta chain is from a study of memory CD4+ T cells and cytomegalovirus serostatus. Per the study methods: Out-of-frame sequences were removed, leaving roughly 2.1 million distinct TCRbeta sequences. Measured with immunoSEQ multiplex PCR; TCRdb has only the in-frame clones, and not every one. V, J and clone size are those of that table, while D and trimming were read from the DNA. The sample holds some 60,000 clones, about 73% seen once. This CDR3 contains 14 residues. Trimming stripped 11 bases from V and 3 bases from J, with 19 bases between. Germline CDR1 MDHEN, CDR2 SYDVKM. Single viable CD3+CD4+CD8-CD45RO+ cells were sorted as the memory CD4+ T cells. Donors' CMV status reflects serum IgG against pp150, pp28, p38, p52.

The chain uses TRBV28 and TRBJ1-1; perhaps TRBD1 as D (6 bases). This TCR came from an adult in good health and CMV-seropositive. Sequencing was carried out using memory CD4+ T cells from blood. In DNA form, the CDR3 reads TGTGCCTCTTCGGGGGGCGGGAGTTACACTGAAGCTTTCTTT. As protein: CASSGGGSYTEAFF.